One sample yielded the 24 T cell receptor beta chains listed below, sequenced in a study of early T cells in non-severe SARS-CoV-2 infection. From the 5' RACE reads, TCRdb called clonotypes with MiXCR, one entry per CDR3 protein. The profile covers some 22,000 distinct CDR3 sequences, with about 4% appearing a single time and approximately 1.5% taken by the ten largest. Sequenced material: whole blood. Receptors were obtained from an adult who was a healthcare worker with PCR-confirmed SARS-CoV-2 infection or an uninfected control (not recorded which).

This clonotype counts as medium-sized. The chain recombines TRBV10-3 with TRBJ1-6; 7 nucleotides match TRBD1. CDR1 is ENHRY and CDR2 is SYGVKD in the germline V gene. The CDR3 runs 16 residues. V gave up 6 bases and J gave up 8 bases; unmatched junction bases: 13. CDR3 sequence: CAISLGQRGSDSPLHF. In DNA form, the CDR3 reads TGTGCCATCAGCCTGGGACAGCGGGGGAGTGATTCACCCCTCCACTTT.

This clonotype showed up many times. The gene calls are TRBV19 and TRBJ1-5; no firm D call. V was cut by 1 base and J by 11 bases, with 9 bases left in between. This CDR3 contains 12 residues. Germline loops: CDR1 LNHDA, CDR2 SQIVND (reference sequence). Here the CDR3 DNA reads TGTGCCAGTAGTATAGCGTCCTACTCCCAGCATTTT. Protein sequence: CASSIASYSQHF.

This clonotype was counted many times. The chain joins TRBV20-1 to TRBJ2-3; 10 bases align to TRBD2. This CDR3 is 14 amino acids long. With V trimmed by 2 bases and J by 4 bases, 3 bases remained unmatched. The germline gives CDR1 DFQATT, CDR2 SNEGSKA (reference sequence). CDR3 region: CSARLAGVSDTQYF. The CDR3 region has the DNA TGCAGTGCTAGACTAGCGGGGGTTTCAGATACGCAGTATTTT.

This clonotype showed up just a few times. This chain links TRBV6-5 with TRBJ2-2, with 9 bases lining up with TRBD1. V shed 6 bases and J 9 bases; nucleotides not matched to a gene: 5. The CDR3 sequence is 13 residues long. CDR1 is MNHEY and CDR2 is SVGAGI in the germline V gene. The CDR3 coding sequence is TGTGCCAGCAGGGACAGGGGTACGAGGGAGCTGTTTTTT. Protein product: CASRDRGTRELFF.

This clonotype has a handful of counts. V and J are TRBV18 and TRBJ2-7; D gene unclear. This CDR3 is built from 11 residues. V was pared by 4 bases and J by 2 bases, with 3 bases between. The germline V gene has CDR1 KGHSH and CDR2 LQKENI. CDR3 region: CASSRTYEQYF. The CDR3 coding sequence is TGTGCCAGCTCACGTACCTACGAGCAGTACTTC. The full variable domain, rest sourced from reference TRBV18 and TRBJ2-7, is NAGVMQNPRHLVRRRGQEARLRCSPMKGHSHVYWYRQLPEEGLKFMVYLQKENIIDESGMPKERFSAEFPKEGPSILRIQQVVRGDSAAYFCASSRTYEQYFGPGTRLTVT.

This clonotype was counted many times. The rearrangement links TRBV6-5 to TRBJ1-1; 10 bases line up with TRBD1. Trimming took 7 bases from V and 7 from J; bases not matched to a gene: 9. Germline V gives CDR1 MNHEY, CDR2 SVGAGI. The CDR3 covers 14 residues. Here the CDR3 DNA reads TGTGCCAGCACCGAAAGAGGGACAGGGGATGAAGCTTTCTTT. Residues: CASTERGTGDEAFF.

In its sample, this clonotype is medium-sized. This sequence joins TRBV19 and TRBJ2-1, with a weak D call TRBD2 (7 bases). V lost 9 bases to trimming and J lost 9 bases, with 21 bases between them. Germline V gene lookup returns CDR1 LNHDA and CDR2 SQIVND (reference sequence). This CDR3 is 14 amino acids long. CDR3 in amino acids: CASRATGGGPEQFF. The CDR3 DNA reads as TGTGCCAGCCGGGCGACGGGGGGCGGGCCTGAGCAGTTCTTC.

The CDR3 DNA reads as TGCAGCGTTGAAGGGGACACCCGACGGGCAGATACGCAGTATTTT. Its protein is CSVEGDTRRADTQYF. The chain carries TRBV29-1 and TRBJ2-3, with D perhaps matching TRBD1 (6 bases). The CDR3 totals 15 residues. Looked up from germline, CDR1 is SQVTM and CDR2 is ANQGSEA. The V end lost 1 base, the J end lost 4 bases, and 15 bases lay between the germline ends.

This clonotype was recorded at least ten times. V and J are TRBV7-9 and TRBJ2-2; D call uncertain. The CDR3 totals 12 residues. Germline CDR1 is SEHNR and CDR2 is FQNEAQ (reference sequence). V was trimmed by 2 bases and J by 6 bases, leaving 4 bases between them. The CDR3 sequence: CASSLYPGELFF. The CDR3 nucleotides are TGTGCCAGCAGCTTATATCCCGGGGAGCTGTTTTTT.

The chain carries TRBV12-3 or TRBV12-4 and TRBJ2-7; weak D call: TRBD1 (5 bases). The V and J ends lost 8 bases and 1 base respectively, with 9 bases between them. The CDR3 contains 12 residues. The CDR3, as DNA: TGTGCCAGCGGTAGGGGTTCCTACGAGCAGTACTTC. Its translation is CASGRGSYEQYF.

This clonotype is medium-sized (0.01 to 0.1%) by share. The CDR3 reads CASSQVLGNEQFF. The DNA of the CDR3 is TGTGCCAGCAGCCAGGTCCTAGGCAATGAGCAGTTCTTC. This chain uses TRBV6-2 or TRBV6-3 with TRBJ2-1; D is unclear. This CDR3 contains 13 residues. Germline assignment: CDR1 MNHEY and CDR2 SVGEGT. Between the trimmed V and J ends, which lost 6 bases and 6 bases, there was a span of 12 bases.

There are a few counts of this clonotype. DNA for the CDR3: TGTGCCAGCAGTTGGTCAGGGCTAGAGACCCAGTACTTC. Protein product: CASSWSGLETQYF. This chain links TRBV12-3 or TRBV12-4 with TRBJ2-5, with a weak D call TRBD1 (5 bases). This CDR3 spans 13 amino acids. Trimming cost V 4 bases and J 4 bases, with 10 bases left between them.

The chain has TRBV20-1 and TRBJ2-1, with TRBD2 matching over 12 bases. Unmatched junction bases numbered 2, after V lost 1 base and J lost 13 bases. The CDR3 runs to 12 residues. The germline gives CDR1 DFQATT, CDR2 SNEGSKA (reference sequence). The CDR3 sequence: CSARGLAGVQFF. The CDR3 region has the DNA TGCAGTGCTAGAGGACTAGCGGGGGTTCAGTTCTTC.

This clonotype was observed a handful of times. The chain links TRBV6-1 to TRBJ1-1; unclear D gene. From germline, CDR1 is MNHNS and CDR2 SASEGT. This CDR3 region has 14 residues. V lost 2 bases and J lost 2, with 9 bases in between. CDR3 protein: CASSESKVNTEAFF. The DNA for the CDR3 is TGTGCCAGCAGTGAATCAAAGGTCAACACTGAAGCTTTCTTT.

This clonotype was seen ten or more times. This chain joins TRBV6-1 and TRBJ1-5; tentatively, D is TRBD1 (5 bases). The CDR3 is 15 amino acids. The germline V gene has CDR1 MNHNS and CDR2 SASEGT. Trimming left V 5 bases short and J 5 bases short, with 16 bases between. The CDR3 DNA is TGTGCCAGCAGTCCCGCAGGGCTCGATTATCAGCCCCAGCATTTT. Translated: CASSPAGLDYQPQHF.

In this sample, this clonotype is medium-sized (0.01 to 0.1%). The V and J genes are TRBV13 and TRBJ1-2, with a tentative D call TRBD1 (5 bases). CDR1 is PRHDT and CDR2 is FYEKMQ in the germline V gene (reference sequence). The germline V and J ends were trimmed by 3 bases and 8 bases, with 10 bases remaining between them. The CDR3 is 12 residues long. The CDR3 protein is CASSFRGDGYTF. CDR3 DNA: TGTGCCAGCAGCTTTCGGGGCGACGGCTACACCTTC.

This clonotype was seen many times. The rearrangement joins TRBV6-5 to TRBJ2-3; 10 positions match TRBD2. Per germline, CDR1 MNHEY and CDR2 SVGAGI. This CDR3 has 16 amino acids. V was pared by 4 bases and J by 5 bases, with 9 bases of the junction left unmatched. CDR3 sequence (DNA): TGTGCCAGCAGTTCCGAAGCGGGGGGGCGACGAGATACGCAGTATTTT. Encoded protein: CASSSEAGGRRDTQYF.

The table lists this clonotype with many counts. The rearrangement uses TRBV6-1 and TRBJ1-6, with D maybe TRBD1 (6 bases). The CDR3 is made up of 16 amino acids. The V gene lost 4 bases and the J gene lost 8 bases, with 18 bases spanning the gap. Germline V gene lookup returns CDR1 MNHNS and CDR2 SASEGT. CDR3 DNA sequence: TGTGCCAGCAGTGTAGCCGGGACACAGAGCGATTCACCCCTCCACTTT. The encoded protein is CASSVAGTQSDSPLHF.

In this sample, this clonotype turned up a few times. The CDR3 coding sequence is TGTGCCAGCAGCTTAAGCGGGGGGCCACAAGAGACCCAGTACTTC. Its translation: CASSLSGGPQETQYF. The chain carries TRBV7-8 and TRBJ2-5, with 9 bases identical to TRBD2. V was clipped by 2 bases and J by 2 bases; unmatched bases: 3. This CDR3 spans 15 amino acids. CDR1 SGHVS and CDR2 FQNEAQ come from the germline V gene.

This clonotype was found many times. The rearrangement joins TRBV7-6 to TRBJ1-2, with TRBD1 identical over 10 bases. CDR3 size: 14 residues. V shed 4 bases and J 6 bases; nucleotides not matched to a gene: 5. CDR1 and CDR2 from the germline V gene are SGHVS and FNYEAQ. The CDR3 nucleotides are TGTGCCAGCAGCTCCAGACAGGGGGCTCATGGCTACACCTTC. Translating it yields CASSSRQGAHGYTF.

The chain's CDR3 is CSAPPGGRTDTQYF. For the CDR3, the DNA is TGCAGTGCTCCGCCGGGGGGACGTACAGATACGCAGTATTTT. The chain employs TRBV20-1 and TRBJ2-3; 7 bases match TRBD2. Trimming at V came to 5 bases and at J to 3 bases, leaving 8 bases not matched to a gene. Germline V CDR1 and CDR2: DFQATT, SNEGSKA (reference sequence). The CDR3 contains 14 residues.

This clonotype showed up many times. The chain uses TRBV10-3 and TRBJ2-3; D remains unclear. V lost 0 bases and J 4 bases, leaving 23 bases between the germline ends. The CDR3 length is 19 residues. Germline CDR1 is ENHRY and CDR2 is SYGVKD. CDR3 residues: CAISESIVSKGYDADTQYF. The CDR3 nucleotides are TGTGCCATCAGTGAGTCGATCGTGTCAAAAGGCTACGACGCAGATACGCAGTATTTT.

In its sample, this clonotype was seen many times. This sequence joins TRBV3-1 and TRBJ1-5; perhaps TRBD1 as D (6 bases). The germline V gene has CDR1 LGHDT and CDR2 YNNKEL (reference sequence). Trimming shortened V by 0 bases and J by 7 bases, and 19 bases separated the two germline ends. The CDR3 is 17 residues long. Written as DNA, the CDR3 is TGTGCCAGCAGCCAAGATCTCCACAGGGAAAGTTACCAGCCCCAGCATTTT. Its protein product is CASSQDLHRESYQPQHF.

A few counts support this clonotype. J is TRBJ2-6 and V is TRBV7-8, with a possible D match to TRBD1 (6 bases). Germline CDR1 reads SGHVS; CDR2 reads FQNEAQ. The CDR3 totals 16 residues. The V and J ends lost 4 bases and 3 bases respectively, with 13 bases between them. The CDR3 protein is CASSSPQGSGANVLTF. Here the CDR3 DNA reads TGTGCCAGCAGCTCTCCACAGGGAAGTGGGGCCAACGTCCTGACTTTC.